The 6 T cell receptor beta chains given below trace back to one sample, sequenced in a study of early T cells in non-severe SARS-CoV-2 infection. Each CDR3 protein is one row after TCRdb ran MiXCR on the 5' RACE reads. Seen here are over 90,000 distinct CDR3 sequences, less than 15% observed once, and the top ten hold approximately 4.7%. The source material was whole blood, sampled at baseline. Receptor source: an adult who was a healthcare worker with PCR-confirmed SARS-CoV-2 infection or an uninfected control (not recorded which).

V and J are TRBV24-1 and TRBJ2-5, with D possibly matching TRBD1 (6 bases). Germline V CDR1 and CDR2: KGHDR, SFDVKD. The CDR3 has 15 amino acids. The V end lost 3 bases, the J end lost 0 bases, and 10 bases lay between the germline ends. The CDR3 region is CATSDTRGHQETQYF. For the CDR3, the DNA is TGTGCCACCAGTGATACCAGGGGACACCAAGAGACCCAGTACTTC.

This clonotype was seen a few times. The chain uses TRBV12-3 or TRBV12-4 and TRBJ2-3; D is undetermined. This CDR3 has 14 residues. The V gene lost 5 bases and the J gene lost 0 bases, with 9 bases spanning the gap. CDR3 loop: CASSPRFSTDTQYF. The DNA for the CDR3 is TGTGCCAGCAGTCCCCGATTCAGCACAGATACGCAGTATTTT.

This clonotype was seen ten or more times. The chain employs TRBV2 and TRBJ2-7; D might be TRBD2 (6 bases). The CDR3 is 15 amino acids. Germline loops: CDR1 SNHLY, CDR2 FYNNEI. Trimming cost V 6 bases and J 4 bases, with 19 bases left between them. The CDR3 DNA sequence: TGTGCCAGCAGGGTGGACTTGCGGGATATATACGAGCAGTACTTC. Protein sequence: CASRVDLRDIYEQYF.

CDR3 residues: CASSPSSTDTQYF. CDR3 coding DNA: TGTGCCAGCTCCCCCAGTAGCACAGATACGCAGTATTTT. This chain joins TRBV18 and TRBJ2-3; D gene uncertain. V lost 6 bases and J 0 bases, leaving 7 bases between the germline ends. The germline V gene encodes CDR1 KGHSH and CDR2 LQKENI. The CDR3 has 13 amino acids.

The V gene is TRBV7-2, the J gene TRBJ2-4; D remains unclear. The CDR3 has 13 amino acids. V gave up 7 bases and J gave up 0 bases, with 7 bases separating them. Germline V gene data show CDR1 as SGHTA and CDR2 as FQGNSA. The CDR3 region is CASISLAKNIQYF. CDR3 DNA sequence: TGTGCCAGCATCAGCTTAGCCAAAAACATTCAGTACTTC.

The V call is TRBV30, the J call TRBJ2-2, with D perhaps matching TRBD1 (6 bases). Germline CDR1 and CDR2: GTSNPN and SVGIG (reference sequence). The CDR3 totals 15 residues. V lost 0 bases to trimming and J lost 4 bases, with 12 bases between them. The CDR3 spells CAWSVITGITGELFF. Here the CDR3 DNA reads TGTGCCTGGAGTGTAATAACAGGGATCACCGGGGAGCTGTTTTTT. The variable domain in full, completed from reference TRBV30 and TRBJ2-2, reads SQTIHQWPATLVQPVGSPLSLECTVEGTSNPNLYWYRQAAGRGLQLLFYSVGIGQISSEVPQNLSASRPQDRQFILSSKKLLLSDSGFYLCAWSVITGITGELFFGEGSRLTVL.